These 9 T cell receptor beta chains share one sample of origin, sequenced in a study of T cells after somatic rescue of genetic block. Sequencing was performed with immunoSEQ multiplex PCR; in TCRdb, only in-frame clones are kept and a portion is missing. The sample yields about 12,000 clones, 71% seen once. The specimen was peripheral blood mononuclear cells (PBMCs). These receptors originate from a boy aged 5-17 years.

This clone has just a few counts. This chain joins TRBV4-2 and TRBJ2-3; TRBD2 is a possible D gene (6 bases). Germline-derived CDR1 and CDR2 are LGHNA and YNFKEQ. This CDR3 comprises 17 residues. The V gene lost 0 bases and the J gene lost 1 base, with 14 bases spanning the gap. The CDR3 DNA is TGTGCCAGCAGCCAAGAATTTGCGGGGCCAGGCACAGATACGCAGTATTTT. Translated, it gives CASSQEFAGPGTDTQYF.

This sequence joins TRBV6-4 and TRBJ1-2; 12 bases fit TRBD1. Per germline, CDR1 MRHNA and CDR2 SNTAGT. The CDR3 has 15 amino acids. V trimming: 3 bases; J trimming: 6 bases; junction bases outside the gene matches: 5. CDR3 protein: CASSEGTGGDDGYTF. As DNA, the CDR3 is TGTGCCAGCAGTGAAGGGACAGGGGGCGATGATGGCTACACCTTC.

The CDR3 DNA sequence: TGTGCCAGCTCACCACCCGCAGGACCGCGGCTTGGCTACACCTTC. Translating it yields CASSPPAGPRLGYTF. The chain employs TRBV18 and TRBJ1-2; D ambiguous. Looked up from germline, CDR1 is KGHSH and CDR2 is LQKENI. Between the trimmed V and J ends, which lost 0 bases and 7 bases, there was a span of 15 bases. CDR3 length equals 15 residues.

This clone is labeled large (0.1 to 1%). The V and J genes are TRBV4-1 and TRBJ2-7, with D possibly TRBD2 on 5 matching bases. From germline, CDR1 is MGHRA and CDR2 YSYEKL. V was trimmed by 0 bases and J by 4 bases, leaving 13 bases between them. CDR3 length: 15 amino acids. The CDR3 coding sequence is TGCGCCAGCAGCCAAGAGGACGTCCCGGGGTACGAGCAGTACTTC. Protein sequence: CASSQEDVPGYEQYF.

The chain employs TRBV18 and TRBJ1-4; 10 bases fit TRBD1. V was clipped by 0 bases and J by 8 bases; unmatched bases: 3. The germline CDR1 and CDR2 sequences are KGHSH and LQKENI. This CDR3 region has 15 residues. The CDR3 reads CASSPPGQGREKLFF. DNA for the CDR3: TGTGCCAGCTCACCACCGGGACAGGGGAGAGAAAAACTGTTTTTT.

This chain joins TRBV6-5 and TRBJ1-4; D remains ambiguous. Germline lookup yields CDR1 MNHEY and CDR2 SVGAGI. The CDR3 totals 14 residues. V lost 4 bases and J 0 bases, leaving 6 bases between the germline ends. CDR3 amino acids: CASSWTSTNEKLFF. The CDR3 bases are TGTGCCAGCAGTTGGACCTCAACTAATGAAAAACTGTTTTTT.

The chain carries TRBV15 and TRBJ2-4; D unresolved. Germline V lookup: CDR1 LNHNV, CDR2 YYDKDF (reference sequence). V gave up 4 bases and J gave up 0 bases, with 10 bases separating them. The CDR3 length is 15 residues. CDR3 amino acids: CATSIPWEAKNIQYF. CDR3 DNA: TGTGCCACCAGCATACCCTGGGAAGCCAAAAACATTCAGTACTTC.

The chain's CDR3 is CASSYSNRALQPQHF. CDR3 sequence (DNA): TGTGCCAGCAGTTACTCCAACAGGGCCCTTCAGCCCCAGCATTTT. The J gene is TRBJ1-5, the V gene TRBV6-6; D is possibly TRBD1 (6 bases). Trimming left V 0 bases short and J 6 bases short, with 12 bases between. The CDR3 sequence is 15 residues long. The germline V gene encodes CDR1 MNHNY and CDR2 SVGAGI (reference sequence).

The V call is TRBV2, the J call TRBJ2-5; the match to TRBD2 covers 7 bases. Trimming at V came to 2 bases and at J to 2 bases, leaving 11 bases not matched to a gene. The CDR3 consists of 17 residues. CDR1 is SNHLY and CDR2 is FYNNEI in the germline V gene. For the CDR3, the DNA is TGTGCCAGCAGTGAACGGCTCTGGGGGGGGGATCAAGAGACCCAGTACTTC. Residues: CASSERLWGGDQETQYF.